The 5 T cell receptor beta chains listed next were all sequenced from one sample in a study of somatic mutations in cytotoxic T cells in rheumatoid arthritis. Measured with immunoSEQ multiplex PCR; TCRdb has only the in-frame clones, and not every one. In the table there are around 13,000 clones, more than 65% of which are singletons. The sample comprised CD8+ T cells sorted from blood. The receptors here all came from an adult with rheumatoid arthritis.

The chain joins TRBV5-6 to TRBJ2-2; tentative D call: TRBD1 (5 bases). The V end lost 4 bases, the J end lost 6 bases, and 7 bases lay between the germline ends. CDR3 length: 12 residues. The V gene's germline CDR1 is SGHDT and CDR2 YYEEEE. In DNA, the CDR3 is TGTGCCAGCAGCCTAGGGGCCGGGGAGCTGTTTTTT. It translates to CASSLGAGELFF.

This clone occurred a few times. The V call is TRBV5-4, the J call TRBJ1-2, with unresolved D. V was shortened by 4 bases and J by 0 bases, with 7 bases between the two germline ends. There are 13 residues in the CDR3. Germline CDR1 SGHNT, CDR2 YYREEE (reference sequence). The CDR3 DNA reads TGTGCCAGCAGCGGTACAGCTAACTATGGCTACACCTTC. It yields the protein CASSGTANYGYTF.

V usage is TRBV5-1 and J usage is TRBJ2-5; no clear D. Germline CDR1 and CDR2: SGHRS and YFSETQ. This CDR3 has 13 residues. Trimming stripped 2 bases from V and 2 bases from J, with 7 bases between. This CDR3 reads CASSFGLQETQYF. The DNA of the CDR3 is TGCGCCAGCAGCTTTGGGTTACAAGAGACCCAGTACTTC.

This rearrangement joins TRBV5-4 to TRBJ2-1; 8 bases are shared with TRBD1. This CDR3 comprises 13 residues. V trimming: 6 bases; J trimming: 5 bases; junction bases outside the gene matches: 4. CDR1 is SGHNT and CDR2 is YYREEE in the germline V gene (reference sequence). DNA for the CDR3: TGTGCCAGCACCAGGGGGCAACACAATGAGCAGTTCTTC. It translates to CASTRGQHNEQFF.

A few counts support this clone. The rearrangement uses TRBV27 and TRBJ2-7; D is perhaps TRBD1 (7 bases). The V end was cut by 6 bases, the J end by 6 bases, with 21 bases between. The CDR3 totals 15 residues. The germline V gene has CDR1 MNHEY and CDR2 SMNVEV (reference sequence). The CDR3 loop reads CASSSGGRGEAEQYF. The CDR3 region has the DNA TGTGCCAGCAGCTCTGGAGGCAGGGGGGAAGCCGAGCAGTACTTC.